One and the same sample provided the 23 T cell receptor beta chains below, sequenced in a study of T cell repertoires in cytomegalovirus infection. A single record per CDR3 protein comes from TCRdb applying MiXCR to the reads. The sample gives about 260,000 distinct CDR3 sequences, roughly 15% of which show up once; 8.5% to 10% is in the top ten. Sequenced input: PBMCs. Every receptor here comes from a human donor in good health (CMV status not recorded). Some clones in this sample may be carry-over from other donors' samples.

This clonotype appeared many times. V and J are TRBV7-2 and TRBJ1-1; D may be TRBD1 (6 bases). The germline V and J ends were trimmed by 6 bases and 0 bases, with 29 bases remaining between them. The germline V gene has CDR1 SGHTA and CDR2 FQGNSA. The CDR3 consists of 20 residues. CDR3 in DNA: TGTGCCAGCAGTTCCTCTCCGTTTCACCTAAGGACAGCGATGAACACTGAAGCTTTCTTT. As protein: CASSSSPFHLRTAMNTEAFF.

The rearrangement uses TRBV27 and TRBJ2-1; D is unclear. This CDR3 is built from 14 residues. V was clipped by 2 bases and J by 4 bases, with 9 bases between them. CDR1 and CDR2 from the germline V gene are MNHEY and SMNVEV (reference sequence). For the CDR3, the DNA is TGTGCCAGCAGTTTACTGAAGAGTTACAATGAGCAGTTCTTC. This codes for CASSLLKSYNEQFF.

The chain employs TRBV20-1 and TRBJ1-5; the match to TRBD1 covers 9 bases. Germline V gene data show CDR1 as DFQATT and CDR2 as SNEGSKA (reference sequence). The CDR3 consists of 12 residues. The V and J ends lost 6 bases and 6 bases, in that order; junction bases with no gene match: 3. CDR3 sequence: CSAGQGPQPQHF. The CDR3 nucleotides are TGCAGTGCGGGACAGGGACCTCAGCCCCAGCATTTT.

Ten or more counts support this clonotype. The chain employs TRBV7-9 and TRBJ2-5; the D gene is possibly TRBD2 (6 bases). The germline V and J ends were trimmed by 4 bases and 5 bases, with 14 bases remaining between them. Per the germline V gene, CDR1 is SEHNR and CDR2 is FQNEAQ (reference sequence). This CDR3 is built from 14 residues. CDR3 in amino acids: CASSSLGLWETQYF. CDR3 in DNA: TGTGCCAGCAGCTCCCTGGGACTCTGGGAGACCCAGTACTTC.

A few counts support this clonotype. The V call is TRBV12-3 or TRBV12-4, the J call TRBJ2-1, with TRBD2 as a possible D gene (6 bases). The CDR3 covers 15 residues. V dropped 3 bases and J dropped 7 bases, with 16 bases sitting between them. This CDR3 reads CASSFSTGVGNEQFF. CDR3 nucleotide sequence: TGTGCCAGCAGTTTCTCTACGGGAGTAGGAAATGAGCAGTTCTTC.

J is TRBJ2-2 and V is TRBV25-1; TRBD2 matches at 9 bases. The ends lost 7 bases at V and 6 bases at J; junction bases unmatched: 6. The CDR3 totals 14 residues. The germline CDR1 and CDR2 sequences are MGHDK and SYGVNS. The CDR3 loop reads CASNAGGRAGELFF. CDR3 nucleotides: TGTGCCAGCAACGCGGGGGGGCGCGCCGGGGAGCTGTTTTTT.

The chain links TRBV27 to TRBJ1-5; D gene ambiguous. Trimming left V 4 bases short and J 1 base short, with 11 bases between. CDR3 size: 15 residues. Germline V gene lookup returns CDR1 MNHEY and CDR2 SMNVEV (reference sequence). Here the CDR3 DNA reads TGTGCCAGCAGTTGGAGGGTAGGAAGCAATCAGCCCCAGCATTTT. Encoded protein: CASSWRVGSNQPQHF.

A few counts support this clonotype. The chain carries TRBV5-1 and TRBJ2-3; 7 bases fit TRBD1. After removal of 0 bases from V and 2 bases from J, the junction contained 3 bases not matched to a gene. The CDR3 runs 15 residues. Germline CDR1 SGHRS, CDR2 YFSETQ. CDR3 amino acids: CASSLEGQLTDTQYF. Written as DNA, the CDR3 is TGCGCCAGCAGCTTGGAGGGACAGCTCACAGATACGCAGTATTTT.

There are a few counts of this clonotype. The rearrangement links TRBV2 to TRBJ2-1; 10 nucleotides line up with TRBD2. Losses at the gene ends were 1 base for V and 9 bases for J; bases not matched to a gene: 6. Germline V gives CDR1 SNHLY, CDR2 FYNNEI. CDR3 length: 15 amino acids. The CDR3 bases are TGTGCCAGCAGTGAAGGGTCGTGGACTAGCGGTGAGCAGTTCTTC. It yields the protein CASSEGSWTSGEQFF.

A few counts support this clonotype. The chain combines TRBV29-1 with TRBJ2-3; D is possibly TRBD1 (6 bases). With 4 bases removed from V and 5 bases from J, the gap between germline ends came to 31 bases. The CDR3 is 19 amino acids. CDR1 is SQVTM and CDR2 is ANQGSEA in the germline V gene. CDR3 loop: CSVVVVPLRQGIVIDTQYF. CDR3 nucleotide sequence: TGCAGCGTTGTCGTCGTACCCCTGAGGCAGGGGATAGTCATAGATACGCAGTATTTT.

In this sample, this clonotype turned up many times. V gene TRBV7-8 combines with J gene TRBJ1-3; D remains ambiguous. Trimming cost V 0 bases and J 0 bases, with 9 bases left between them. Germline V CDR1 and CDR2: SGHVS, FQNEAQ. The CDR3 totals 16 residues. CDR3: CASSLAEVRSGNTIYF. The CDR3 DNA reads TGTGCCAGCAGCTTAGCGGAGGTTCGCTCTGGAAACACCATATATTTT.

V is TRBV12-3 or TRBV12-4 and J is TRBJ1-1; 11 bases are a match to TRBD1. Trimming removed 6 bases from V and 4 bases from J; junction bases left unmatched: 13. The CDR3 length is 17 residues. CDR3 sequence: CASRVSLGQGVGTEAFF. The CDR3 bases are TGTGCCAGCAGGGTTTCCCTGGGACAGGGGGTAGGCACTGAAGCTTTCTTT.

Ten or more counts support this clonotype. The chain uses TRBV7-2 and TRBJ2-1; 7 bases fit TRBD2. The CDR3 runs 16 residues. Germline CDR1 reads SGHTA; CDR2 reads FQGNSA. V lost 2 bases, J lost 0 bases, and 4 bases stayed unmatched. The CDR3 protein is CASSLSSGASYNEQFF. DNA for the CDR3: TGTGCCAGCAGCTTATCTAGCGGAGCCTCCTACAATGAGCAGTTCTTC.

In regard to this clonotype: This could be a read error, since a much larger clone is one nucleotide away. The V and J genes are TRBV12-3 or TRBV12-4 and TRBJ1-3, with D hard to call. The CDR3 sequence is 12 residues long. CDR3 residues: CASSLSLDTTYF. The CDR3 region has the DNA TGTGCCAGCAGTTTAAGCTTAGACACCACATATTTT.

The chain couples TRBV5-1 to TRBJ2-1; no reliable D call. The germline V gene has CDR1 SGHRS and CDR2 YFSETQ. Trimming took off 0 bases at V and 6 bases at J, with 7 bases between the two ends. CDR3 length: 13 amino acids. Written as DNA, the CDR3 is TGCGCCAGCAGCTTGGTGTTGGGCAATGAGCAGTTCTTC. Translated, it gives CASSLVLGNEQFF. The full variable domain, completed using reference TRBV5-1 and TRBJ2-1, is KAGVTQTPRYLIKTRGQQVTLSCSPISGHRSVSWYQQTPGQGLQFLFEYFSETQRNKGNFPGRFSGRQFSNSRSEMNVSTLELGDSALYLCASSLVLGNEQFFGPGTRLTVL.

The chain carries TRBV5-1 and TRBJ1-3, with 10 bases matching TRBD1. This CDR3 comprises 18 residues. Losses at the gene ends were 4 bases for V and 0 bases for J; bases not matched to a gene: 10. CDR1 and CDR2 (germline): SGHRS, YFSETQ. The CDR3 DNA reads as TGCGCCAGCAGCGGTCCCGGGACAGGGGCCAACTCTGGAAACACCATATATTTT. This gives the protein CASSGPGTGANSGNTIYF.

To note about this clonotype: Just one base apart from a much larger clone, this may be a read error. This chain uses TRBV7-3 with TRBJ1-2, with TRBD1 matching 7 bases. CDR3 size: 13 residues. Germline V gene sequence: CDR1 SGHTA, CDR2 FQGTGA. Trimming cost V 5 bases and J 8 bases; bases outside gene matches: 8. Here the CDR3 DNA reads TGTGCCAGCAGCATGGGACAGTTTGTCGGCTACACCTTC. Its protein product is CASSMGQFVGYTF.

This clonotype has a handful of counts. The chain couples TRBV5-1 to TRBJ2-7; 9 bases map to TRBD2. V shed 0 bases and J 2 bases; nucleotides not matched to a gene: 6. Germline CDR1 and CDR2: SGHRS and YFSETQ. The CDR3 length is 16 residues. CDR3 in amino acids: CASSLGLGLATYEQYF. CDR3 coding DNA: TGCGCCAGCAGCTTGGGGCTGGGACTAGCAACCTACGAGCAGTACTTC.

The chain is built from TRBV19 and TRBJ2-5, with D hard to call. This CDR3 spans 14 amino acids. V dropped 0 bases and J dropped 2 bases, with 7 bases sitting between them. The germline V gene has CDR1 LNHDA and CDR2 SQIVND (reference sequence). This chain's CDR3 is CASSIDRRQETQYF. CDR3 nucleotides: TGTGCCAGTAGTATAGATCGTCGGCAAGAGACCCAGTACTTC.

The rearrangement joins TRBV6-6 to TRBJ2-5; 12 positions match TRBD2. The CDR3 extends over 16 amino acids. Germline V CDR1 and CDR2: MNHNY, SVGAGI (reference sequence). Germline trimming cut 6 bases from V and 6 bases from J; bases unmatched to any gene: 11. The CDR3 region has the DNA TGTGCCAGCAGCGATGGGACTAGCGGGTCGGGGAAGACCCAGTACTTC. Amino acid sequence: CASSDGTSGSGKTQYF.

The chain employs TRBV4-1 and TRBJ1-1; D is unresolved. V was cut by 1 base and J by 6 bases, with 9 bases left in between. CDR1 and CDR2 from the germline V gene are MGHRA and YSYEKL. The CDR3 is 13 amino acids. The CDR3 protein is CASSQGVWSEAFF. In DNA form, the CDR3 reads TGCGCCAGCAGCCAAGGGGTTTGGTCTGAAGCTTTCTTT.

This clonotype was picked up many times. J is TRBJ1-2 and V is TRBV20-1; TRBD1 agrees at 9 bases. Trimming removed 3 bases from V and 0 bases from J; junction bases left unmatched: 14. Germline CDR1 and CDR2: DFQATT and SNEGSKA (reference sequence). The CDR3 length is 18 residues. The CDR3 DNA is TGCAGTGCTAGGCCGGGACAGGGACTGTATCGGTCTAACTATGGCTACACCTTC. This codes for CSARPGQGLYRSNYGYTF.

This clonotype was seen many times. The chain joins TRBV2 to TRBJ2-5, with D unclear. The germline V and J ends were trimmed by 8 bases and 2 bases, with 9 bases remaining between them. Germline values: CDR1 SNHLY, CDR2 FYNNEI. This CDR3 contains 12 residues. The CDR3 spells CASCGLQETQYF. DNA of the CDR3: TGTGCCAGCTGCGGATTACAAGAGACCCAGTACTTC.